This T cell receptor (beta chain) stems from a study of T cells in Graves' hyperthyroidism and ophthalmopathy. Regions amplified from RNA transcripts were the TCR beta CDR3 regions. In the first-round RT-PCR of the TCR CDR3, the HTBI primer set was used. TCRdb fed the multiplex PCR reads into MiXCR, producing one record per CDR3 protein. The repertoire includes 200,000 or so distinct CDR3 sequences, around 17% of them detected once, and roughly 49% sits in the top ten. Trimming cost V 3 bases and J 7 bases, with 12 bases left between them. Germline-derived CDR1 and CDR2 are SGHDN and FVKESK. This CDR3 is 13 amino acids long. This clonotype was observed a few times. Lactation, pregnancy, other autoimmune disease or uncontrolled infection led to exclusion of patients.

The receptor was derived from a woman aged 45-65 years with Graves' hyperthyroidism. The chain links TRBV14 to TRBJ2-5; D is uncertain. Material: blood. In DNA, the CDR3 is TGTGCCAGCAGCCACACGGCGGTTTGGACCCAGTACTTC. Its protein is CASSHTAVWTQYF.